This T cell receptor (beta chain) was identified during a study of OX40 agonist ivuxolimab in advanced cancers. Points on this clone: Its antigen is unidentified.

Exclusion applied to patients with autoimmune disease history or systemic immunosuppression. The CDR3 is made up of 16 amino acids. V was pared by 4 bases and J by 8 bases, with 18 bases between. Germline V CDR1 and CDR2: MGHRA, YSYEKL. Points from the study as a whole: On average, CD8+ T cells had more expanded clones than CD4+. Among the lowest levels of clonal expansion were found in partial responders at 0.1-3.0 mg/kg.

Sequenced by immunoSEQ multiplex PCR; TCRdb stores in-frame clones only, minus some. The sample lists roughly 48,000 clones, around 80% seen once, with approximately 1.1% in the top ten. The chain links TRBV4-1 to TRBJ1-6; D remains ambiguous. This sequence originates from an adult with an advanced solid tumor such as melanoma, head and neck, liver or kidney cancer. The sequences come from CD4+ or CD8+ T cells sorted from blood, collected in a trial of the OX40 agonist ivuxolimab. This chain's CDR3 is CASSPLSPGRDSPLHF. The CDR3 bases are TGCGCCAGCAGCCCCTTGAGTCCTGGACGGGATTCACCCCTCCACTTT.